The rows below give T cell receptor beta chains drawn from one sample of a study of T cell responses to AZD1222 COVID-19 vaccine. The table came from immunoSEQ multiplex PCR; TCRdb's copy has only in-frame clones and leaves some out. This repertoire shows approximately 150,000 clones, approximately 92% found once; its top ten account for around 3.1%. Sequencing used peripheral blood, obtained 28 days after the second AZD1222 dose. These receptors came from an adult who received the AZD1222 COVID-19 vaccine. CDR3s include the opening cysteine and the closing phenylalanine or tryptophan. The D gene is left open where the match is weak. Clone size appears in some rows only: once, few, many, or a class for an expanded clone.

D,size,V,J,CDR3,DNA
-,-,TRBV5-1,TRBJ1-6,CASSFDYNSPLHF,TGCGCCAGCAGCTTCGACTATAATTCACCCCTCCACTTT
TRBD1,once,TRBV5-1,TRBJ1-5,CASSLGQGSQPQHF,TGCGCCAGCAGCTTAGGACAGGGCAGCCAGCCCCAGCATTTT
-,-,TRBV27,TRBJ2-3,CASGGLGFDTQYF,TGTGCCAGCGGAGGTTTGGGGTTTGATACGCAGTATTTT
-,once,TRBV6-2/TRBV6-3,TRBJ2-7,CASSRLVYEQYF,TGTGCCAGCAGCCGACTAGTCTACGAGCAGTACTTC
TRBD2,-,TRBV5-1,TRBJ2-1,CASSLAGGGQPPNEQFF,TGCGCCAGCAGCTTGGCGGGGGGAGGCCAGCCCCCCAATGAGCAGTTCTTC
TRBD1,-,TRBV28,TRBJ1-2,CASQAGGTHYGYTF,TGTGCCAGCCAGGCAGGGGGCACCCACTATGGCTACACCTTC
TRBD1,-,TRBV5-1,TRBJ1-4,CASTRDRAEKLFF,TGCGCCAGCACCCGGGACAGGGCTGAAAAACTGTTTTTT
-,few,TRBV28,TRBJ1-1,CASSQATDTEAFF,TGTGCCAGCAGCCAGGCGACAGACACTGAAGCTTTCTTT
TRBD2,once,TRBV10-3,TRBJ2-7,CAISGGLAGGTEQYF,TGTGCCATCAGTGGGGGGCTAGCGGGAGGTACCGAGCAGTACTTC
TRBD2,-,TRBV11-1,TRBJ2-7,CASSHGREDEQYF,TGTGCCAGCAGCCACGGTCGGGAGGACGAGCAGTACTTC
-,-,TRBV14,TRBJ1-6,CASSQRGISSPLHF,TGTGCCAGCAGCCAGCGGGGGATTAGTTCACCCCTCCACTTT
-,-,TRBV27,TRBJ2-2,CASRSIPAPGNGELFF,TGTGCCAGCCGATCCATCCCCGCTCCCGGGAACGGGGAGCTGTTTTTT
TRBD2,once,TRBV29-1,TRBJ2-7,CSVALSSGSNYEQYF,TGCAGCGTTGCCCTGAGTAGCGGGAGTAACTACGAGCAGTACTTC
-,-,TRBV18,TRBJ2-7,CASSPQSRGPYEQYF,TGTGCCAGCTCACCACAGTCGCGGGGGCCCTACGAGCAGTACTTC
-,-,TRBV30,TRBJ2-1,CAWSVPGIDEQFF,TGTGCCTGGAGTGTACCAGGGATCGATGAGCAGTTCTTC
-,-,TRBV7-8,TRBJ1-3,CASSTGGFGNTIYF,TGTGCCAGCAGCACTGGGGGATTTGGAAACACCATATATTTT
-,-,TRBV9,TRBJ2-7,CASSVASNYEQYF,TGTGCCAGCAGCGTAGCGAGCAACTACGAGCAGTACTTC
TRBD1,-,TRBV7-8,TRBJ1-2,CASSLARQGGGYTF,TGTGCCAGCAGCTTAGCGAGACAGGGTGGTGGCTACACCTTC
TRBD1,-,TRBV5-5,TRBJ1-2,CASSPQGQDYGYTF,TGTGCCAGCAGCCCCCAGGGACAGGACTATGGCTACACCTTC
-,-,TRBV11-2,TRBJ1-1,CASSPRDGNTEAFF,TGTGCCAGCAGCCCCCGGGACGGGAACACTGAAGCTTTCTTT
-,-,TRBV2,TRBJ2-5,CASSTVQETQYF,TGTGCCAGCAGCACCGTCCAAGAGACCCAGTACTTC
TRBD1,-,TRBV29-1,TRBJ2-7,CSVGDSGTGPYEQYF,TGCAGCGTTGGCGATTCCGGGACAGGTCCCTACGAGCAGTACTTC
TRBD1,-,TRBV5-1,TRBJ1-5,CASSLGQGGQPQHF,TGCGCCAGCAGCTTGGGACAGGGCGGGCAGCCCCAGCATTTT
TRBD2,-,TRBV2,TRBJ2-1,CASSRGSGIAYNEQFF,TGTGCCAGCAGTCGGGGAAGCGGGATCGCCTACAATGAGCAGTTCTTC
-,-,TRBV25-1,TRBJ2-2,CASSERLNTGELFF,TGTGCCAGCAGTGAACGACTGAACACCGGGGAGCTGTTTTTT
-,-,TRBV29-1,TRBJ1-5,CSVGGRGNQPQHF,TGCAGCGTTGGGGGAAGAGGCAATCAGCCCCAGCATTTT
-,-,TRBV6-5,TRBJ1-2,CASSYLDNRGYTF,TGTGCCAGCAGTTACCTGGACAATCGGGGCTACACCTTC
-,-,TRBV20-1,TRBJ1-2,CSANKNYGYTF,TGCAGTGCAAACAAAAACTATGGCTACACCTTC
TRBD2,-,TRBV18,TRBJ2-7,CASSPPAGGRASYEQYF,TGTGCCAGCTCACCCCCGGCGGGCGGGAGGGCCTCCTACGAGCAGTACTTC
-,-,TRBV12-1,TRBJ1-5,CASSQNRGNQPQHF,TGTGCCAGCAGCCAAAACAGGGGGAATCAGCCCCAGCATTTT
TRBD2,-,TRBV7-9,TRBJ2-5,CASSRRAGLADIETQYF,TGTGCCAGCAGCCGCCGGGCCGGGCTAGCGGATATAGAGACCCAGTACTTC
-,-,TRBV18,TRBJ1-3,CASSPSGNTIYF,TGTGCCAGCTCACCTTCGGGAAACACCATATATTTT
TRBD1,-,TRBV6-1,TRBJ2-5,CASSEWTGVQETQYF,TGTGCCAGCAGTGAATGGACAGGAGTCCAAGAGACCCAGTACTTC
-,-,TRBV7-2,TRBJ2-1,CASSNWGRNEQFF,TGTGCCAGCAGCAACTGGGGCCGAAATGAGCAGTTCTTC
-,-,TRBV5-5,TRBJ1-1,CASSFGMNTEAFF,TGTGCCAGCAGCTTTGGCATGAACACTGAAGCTTTCTTT
-,-,TRBV4-1,TRBJ2-1,CASSQGFDNEQFF,TGCGCCAGCAGCCAAGGGTTCGACAATGAGCAGTTCTTC
-,-,TRBV6-4,TRBJ1-1,CASSEAGMNTEAFF,TGTGCCAGCAGTGAGGCAGGTATGAACACTGAAGCTTTCTTT
TRBD1,-,TRBV13,TRBJ2-7,CASSSAGTGDYEQYF,TGTGCCAGCAGCTCCGCCGGGACAGGGGATTACGAGCAGTACTTC
TRBD2,-,TRBV28,TRBJ2-3,CASSLRLAGVSTDTQYF,TGTGCCAGCAGTTTGCGGCTAGCGGGAGTCAGCACAGATACGCAGTATTTT
TRBD1,-,TRBV6-1,TRBJ1-2,CASSDRTGGNYGYTF,TGTGCCAGCAGTGATAGGACAGGGGGCAACTATGGCTACACCTTC